This TCR beta chain comes out of a study of a mutant IDH1 vaccine in newly diagnosed glioma (dated by TCRdb to the early 2020s). Notes on the research overall: Across visits V03 through V10, patients got a total of eight vaccinations, given in weeks 1, 3, 5, 7, 11, 15, 19 and 23. Vaccination started 4-6 weeks after radiotherapy alone, or was given together with temozolomide cycles in the groups whose treatment included chemotherapy. Of the roughly 34 treated patients, around 62% were male and around 40% were female, and a mean age of around 40 years was recorded. Prior to enrollment, standard therapy consisting of radiotherapy alone, temozolomide alone, or radiochemotherapy with temozolomide had been administered to patients, with the combination being received by most patients. Peripheral blood samples were drawn at six visits, namely V03 (baseline), V05, V07, V10, V12 and V13. Longitudinal TCRB deep sequencing was performed for roughly 25 treated patients wherever samples were available for exploratory analyses. What the authors observed across the whole study: Availability determined which PBMC samples were chosen for TCRB deep sequencing. Across multiple MHC alleles, vaccine-induced immune responses were seen in more than 80% of patients. The authors noted that analyses of patient blood samples could not be reproduced because of sample limitations. Pseudoprogression seemed to be unrelated to changes in the top peripheral T cell clonotypes found by TCRB sequencing.

The V and J ends are trimmed by 2 bases and 5 bases, leaving 9 bases between them. From the cysteine up to the phenylalanine, the CDR3 has a length of 14 residues. Kept here is only the CDR3 DNA, which spans 42 bases and is read in frame from base 1. The germline V gene (reference sequence) sets CDR1 to MNHEY and CDR2 to SMNVEV. The sample's time point label, in plain terms: week 23, last vaccination. Every vaccine dose consisted of 300 ug of a 20-mer mutant IDH1 peptide in Montanide, administered subcutaneously together with topical imiquimod. All donors had newly diagnosed IDH1-mutant astrocytomas of WHO grade 3 or 4 that showed loss of nuclear ATRX. The samples were drawn from NOA16, a multicentre, single-arm, open-label phase I trial in Germany that tested a mutant IDH1 peptide vaccine in humans for the first time. Genomic DNA for TCRB sequencing was isolated from EDTA blood with the DNeasy Blood and Tissue Kit.

Receptor amplification or capture employed the immunoSEQ multiplex PCR assay. Rearranged TCR beta chain sequences were amplified with the hsTCRB Kit following the manufacturer's protocol. Sequencing of TCRB libraries was carried out on an Illumina MiSeq. The original methods were these. The proprietary platform of the kit vendor was used for demultiplexing, trimming and gene mapping. TCRdb holds this immuneACCESS table with in-frame rearrangements only. Some clones are missing; in checked studies, unresolved V genes explain under half, and the rest has no known cause. V and J calls and clone size are given by that table; D and trimming were obtained from the DNA. The sample has 60,000 or so clones on record, roughly 77% of them singletons. About 8.8% of the sample goes to the ten largest clones. Turning to this clone: This clone's antigen is unknown. The input lacks base qualities; no much larger clone sits a single base away.

This TCR derives from a middle-aged woman with glioma. Some clones in this sample may be carry-over from other donors' samples. This chain joins TRBV27 to TRBJ1-4; no D gene is confidently identified. Sequenced here: PBMCs, sampled from a glioma patient whose treatment included an IDH1 peptide vaccine. In nucleotides, the sequence is TGTGCCAGCAGTTTACTTACTCGAAATGAAAAACTGTTTTTT. This translates into CASSLLTRNEKLFF.